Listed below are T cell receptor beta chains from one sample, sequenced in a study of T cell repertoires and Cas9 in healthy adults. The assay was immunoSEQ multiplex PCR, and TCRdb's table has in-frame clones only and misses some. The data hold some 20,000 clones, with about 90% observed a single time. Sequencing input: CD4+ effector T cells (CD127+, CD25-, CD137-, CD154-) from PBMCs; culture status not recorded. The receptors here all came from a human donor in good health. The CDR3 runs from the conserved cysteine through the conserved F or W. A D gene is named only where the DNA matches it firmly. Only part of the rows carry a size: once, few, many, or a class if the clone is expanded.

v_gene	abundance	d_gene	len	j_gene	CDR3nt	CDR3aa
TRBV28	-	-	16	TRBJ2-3	TGTGCCAGCAGTTTACAAGACAGGTCTAGCACAGATACGCAGTATTTT	CASSLQDRSSTDTQYF
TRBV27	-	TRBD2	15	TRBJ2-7	TGTGCCAGCATCCTGACTAGCGGGGGCTCCTACGAGCAGTACTTC	CASILTSGGSYEQYF
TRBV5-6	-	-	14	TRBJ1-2	TGTGCCAGCAGCTTGCCGGGAGGGAGCTATGGCTACACCTTC	CASSLPGGSYGYTF
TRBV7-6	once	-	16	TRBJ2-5	TGTGCCAGCAGCTTAGGGGGCCATGGGGCGCAGGAGACCCAGTACTTC	CASSLGGHGAQETQYF
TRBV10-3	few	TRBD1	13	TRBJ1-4	TGTGCCGTCTCGGGACAGTTAAATGAAAAACTGTTTTTT	CAVSGQLNEKLFF
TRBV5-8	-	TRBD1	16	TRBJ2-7	TGTGCCAGCAGCCAGACCGGGACAGGGGACACCTACGAGCAGTACTTC	CASSQTGTGDTYEQYF
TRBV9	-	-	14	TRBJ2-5	TGTGCCAGCAGCGTACACGGGAGTCGTGAGACCCAGTACTTC	CASSVHGSRETQYF
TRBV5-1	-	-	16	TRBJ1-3	TGCGCCAGCAGCTTGGCCGGACTCAGCTCTGGAAACACCATATATTTT	CASSLAGLSSGNTIYF
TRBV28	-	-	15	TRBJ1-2	TGTGCCAGCAGTCGCCCTGCTGGGGTCCTCTATGGCTACACCTTC	CASSRPAGVLYGYTF
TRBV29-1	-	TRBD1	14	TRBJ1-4	TGCAGCGTCAGCGACAGGGGCTGGCAGGAAAAACTGTTTTTT	CSVSDRGWQEKLFF
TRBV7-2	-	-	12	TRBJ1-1	TGTGCCAGCAGCTTAGCTCAGGGTGGCGCTTTCTTT	CASSLAQGGAFF
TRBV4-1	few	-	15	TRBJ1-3	TGCGCCAGCAGCCAAGTGTCAGGGGCTGGAAACACCATATATTTT	CASSQVSGAGNTIYF
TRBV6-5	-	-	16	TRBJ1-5	TGTGCCAGCAGTTCCCACGGACGGGTTAGCAATCAGCCCCAGCATTTT	CASSSHGRVSNQPQHF
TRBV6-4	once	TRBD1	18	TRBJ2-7	TGTGCCAGCACCCCAACCCCCACAGGGGCTGGGGTGGGCTACGAGCAGTACTTC	CASTPTPTGAGVGYEQYF
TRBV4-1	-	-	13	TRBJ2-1	TGCGCCAGCAGCCAAGTGTATGACAATGAGCAGTTCTTC	CASSQVYDNEQFF
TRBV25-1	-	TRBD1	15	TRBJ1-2	TGTGCCAGCAGTGATCCGAGAGGGGCAGGGGGAGGCTACACCTTC	CASSDPRGAGGGYTF
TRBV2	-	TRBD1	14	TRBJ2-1	TGTGCCAGCTCGGACAGGGCCGCGTTCAATGAGCAGTTCTTC	CASSDRAAFNEQFF
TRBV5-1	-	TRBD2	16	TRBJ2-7	TGCGCCAGCAGCTTAGCTAGCGGGCCTGTCTCCTACGAGCAGTACTTC	CASSLASGPVSYEQYF
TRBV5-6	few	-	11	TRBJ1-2	TGTGCCAGCAGCTTCGATACACGCTACACCTTC	CASSFDTRYTF
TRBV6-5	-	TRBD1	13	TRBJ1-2	TGTGCCAGCAATAATCAGGGGGCTAGTGGCTACACCTTC	CASNNQGASGYTF
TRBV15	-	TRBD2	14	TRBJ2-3	TGTGCCACCAGCTCCGCGGGAGCCCCTGATACGCAGTATTTT	CATSSAGAPDTQYF
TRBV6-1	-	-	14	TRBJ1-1	TGTGCCAGCAGTCCCGACGTTTGGAACACTGAAGCTTTCTTT	CASSPDVWNTEAFF
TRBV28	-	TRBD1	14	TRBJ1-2	TGTGCCAGCAGTCAAGGACAGGGGAGCTATGGCTACACCTTC	CASSQGQGSYGYTF
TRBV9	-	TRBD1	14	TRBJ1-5	TGTGCCAGCAGCGCGGGACAGGCGAATCAGCCCCAGCATTTT	CASSAGQANQPQHF
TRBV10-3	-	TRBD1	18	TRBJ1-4	TGTGCCATCAGTGAGAGGGACAGACTCTACGCAACTAATGAAAAACTGTTTTTT	CAISERDRLYATNEKLFF
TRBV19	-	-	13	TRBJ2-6	TGTGCCAGTAAGGGGGACGGGGCCAACGTCCTGACTTTC	CASKGDGANVLTF
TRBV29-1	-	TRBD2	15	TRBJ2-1	TGCAGCGTTGAAGGGGGGGGAACAAACTACAATGAGCAGTTCTTC	CSVEGGGTNYNEQFF
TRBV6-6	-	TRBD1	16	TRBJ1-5	TGTGCCAGCAGTTACTACTCGGGACAGAAGAATCAGCCCCAGCATTTT	CASSYYSGQKNQPQHF
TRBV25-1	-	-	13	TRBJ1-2	TGTGCCAGCAGTGAACAGGGAGTAGGGGGCTACACCTTC	CASSEQGVGGYTF
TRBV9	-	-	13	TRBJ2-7	TGTGCCAGCAGCTTTGGGCCGAGCTACGAGCAGTACTTC	CASSFGPSYEQYF
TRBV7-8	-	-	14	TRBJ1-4	TGTGCCAGCAGCCAGGCTAGAAGGAATGAAAAACTGTTTTTT	CASSQARRNEKLFF
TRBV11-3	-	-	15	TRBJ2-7	TGTGCCAGCAGCTTCAAAGTGGGACGCCCCTACGAGCAGTACTTC	CASSFKVGRPYEQYF
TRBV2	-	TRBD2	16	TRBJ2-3	TGTGCCAGCAGTGAGTTGGCTAGCGGGGGGGCAGATACGCAGTATTTT	CASSELASGGADTQYF
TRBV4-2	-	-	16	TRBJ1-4	TGTGCCAGCAGCCAAGGTTCAGGCACCGAGAATGAAAAACTGTTTTTT	CASSQGSGTENEKLFF
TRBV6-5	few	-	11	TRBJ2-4	TGTGCCAGCAGTCATAAAAACATTCAGTACTTC	CASSHKNIQYF
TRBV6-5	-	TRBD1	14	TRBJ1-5	TGTGCCAGCAGTCGGACAGGGGGAAATCAGCCCCAGCATTTT	CASSRTGGNQPQHF
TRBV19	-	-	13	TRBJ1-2	TGTGCCAGTAGGCGGGTGGATGGCTATGGCTACACCTTC	CASRRVDGYGYTF
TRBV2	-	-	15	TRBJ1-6	TGTGCCAGCAGTGACCGGAGCTCCTATAATTCACCCCTCCACTTT	CASSDRSSYNSPLHF
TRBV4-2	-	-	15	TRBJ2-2	TGTGCCAGCAGCCAAGAGAGTGGGCGGTTCGGGGAGCTGTTTTTT	CASSQESGRFGELFF
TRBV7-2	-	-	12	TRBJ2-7	TGTGCCAGCAGCCCTCGCGCCTACGAGCAGTACTTC	CASSPRAYEQYF
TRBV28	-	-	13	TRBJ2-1	TGTGCCAGCAGTTTATTAGGGGGGGGTGAGCAGTTCTTC	CASSLLGGGEQFF
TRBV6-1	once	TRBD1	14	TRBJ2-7	TGTGCCAGCACCGGACAGGCCCGATCCTACGAGCAGTACTTC	CASTGQARSYEQYF
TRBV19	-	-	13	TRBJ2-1	TGTGCCAGTAGTATAGCCCGGGCCAACGAGCAGTTCTTC	CASSIARANEQFF
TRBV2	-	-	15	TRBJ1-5	TGTGCCAGCAGTGAAGAAGGAGGGGGAAATCAGCCCCAGCATTTT	CASSEEGGGNQPQHF
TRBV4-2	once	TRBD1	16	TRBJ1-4	TGTGCCAGCAGCCTGTCTCCGGGACAGGGTACTGAAAAACTGTTTTTT	CASSLSPGQGTEKLFF
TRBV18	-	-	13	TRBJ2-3	TGTGCCAGCTCACCAATTCTCACAGATACGCAGTATTTT	CASSPILTDTQYF
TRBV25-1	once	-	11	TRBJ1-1	TGTGCCAGCAGCGGGGGGAGGGAAGCTTTCTTT	CASSGGREAFF
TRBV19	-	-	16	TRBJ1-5	TGTGCCAGTAGTGATCCCGGACAGAGCACTTATCAGCCCCAGCATTTT	CASSDPGQSTYQPQHF
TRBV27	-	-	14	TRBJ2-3	TGTGCCAGCAGGGACTCGGGTCTCATCCCCCCGCAGTATTTT	CASRDSGLIPPQYF
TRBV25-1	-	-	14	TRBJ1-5	TGTGCCAGCAGCAGCCCCCGAAAGGGTCAGCCCCAGCATTTT	CASSSPRKGQPQHF
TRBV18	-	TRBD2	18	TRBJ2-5	TGTGCCAGCTCACCACTCAGGGACGGGACTAGCGGGACTGAGACCCAGTACTTC	CASSPLRDGTSGTETQYF
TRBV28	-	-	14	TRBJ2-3	TGTGCCAGCAGTCCCCTTATAGAAACGGGAATTCAGTATTTT	CASSPLIETGIQYF
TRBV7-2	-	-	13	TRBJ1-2	TGTGCCAGCAGCGCCCGAAATCCTTATGGCTACACCTTC	CASSARNPYGYTF
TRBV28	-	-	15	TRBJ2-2	TGTGCCAGCAGTTTCCCTGGGGAGAACACCGGTGAGCTGTTTTTT	CASSFPGENTGELFF